This T cell receptor (beta chain) was captured by sequencing in a study of Ad26.COV2.S vaccination and SARS-CoV-2 variants. The data were produced by immunoSEQ multiplex PCR, yet TCRdb's version contains in-frame clones alone and is incomplete. The table has roughly 420,000 clones, roughly 87% seen once. Stated treatment: some 20 received Ad26.COV2.S at low or high dose, single or two shots; roughly 5 received placebo; per-sample allocation not given. The samples were gathered on day 63 after the first injection of vaccine or placebo. This TCR was recovered from a person aged 18-60 years who received the Ad26.COV2.S COVID-19 vaccine or a placebo. The sample in question was peripheral blood, obtained in a trial of Ad26.COV2.S vaccine versus placebo.

The CDR3 loop is CASRSRGGVATYEQYF. The CDR3 bases are TGTGCCAGCAGATCACGAGGGGGAGTTGCTACCTACGAGCAGTACTTC. The chain recombines TRBV7-3 with TRBJ2-7; D is perhaps TRBD1 (6 bases). Germline lookup yields CDR1 SGHTA and CDR2 FQGTGA. The CDR3 totals 16 residues. V gave up 6 bases and J gave up 2 bases, with 20 bases separating them.